Detailed here is one T cell receptor beta chain. The entry originates in a study of blood T cell repertoires in COVID-19. Study-wide context: Researchers got acute and convalescent COVID-19 samples from the United States, Italy and Spain. PBMCs, B-cell-depleted T cells, or T cells were the source of the cDNA or gDNA that made up the material.

CDR1 is ENHRY and CDR2 is SYGVKD in the germline V gene. The CDR3 is 17 residues long. The ends lost 6 bases at V and 2 bases at J; junction bases unmatched: 13. Under the authors' procedure: Amplification of reference gene primers provided the estimated nucleated cell counts. Some clones are missing from TCRdb's copy, which holds only in-frame ones; the method was immunoSEQ multiplex PCR. The V and J calls and clone size are taken from that table; D and trimming were inferred from the DNA. This sample carries around 180,000 clones, about 87% of them seen once, and the ten largest clones take roughly 26%.

This sequence was found in a man aged 60 to 75 with acute or convalescent COVID-19. This chain links TRBV10-3 with TRBJ1-1; 9 bases align to TRBD1. The sample consisted of peripheral blood. The CDR3 loop reads CAIRTLSGDRANTEAFF. As DNA, the CDR3 is TGTGCCATCAGGACTTTATCTGGGGACAGGGCTAACACTGAAGCTTTCTTT.